Listed below are T cell receptor beta chains from one sample, sequenced in a study of CD8+CD57+ T cells in acquired aplastic anemia. Each CDR3 protein is one row after TCRdb ran MiXCR on the reads. The repertoire holds 150,000 to 200,000 distinct CDR3 sequences, with about 50% as singletons. Sequencing was performed on sorted CD4+, CD8+, or CD8+CD57+ T cells (not recorded which) from PBMCs. These receptors were taken from a human donor with aplastic anemia. Both conserved end residues are part of each CDR3.

V: TRBV12-3/TRBV12-4
J: TRBJ2-5
CDR3: CASTLGTGQETQYF

V: TRBV19
J: TRBJ2-7
CDR3: CASRPGPGAYEQYF

V: TRBV2
J: TRBJ1-5
CDR3: CASSEGWDQPQHF

V: TRBV15
J: TRBJ2-4
CDR3: CATSRDRAKNIQYF

V: TRBV19
J: TRBJ2-7
CDR3: CASSRADEQYF

V: TRBV30
J: TRBJ1-5
CDR3: CAWSAVGPSNQPQHF

V: TRBV18
J: TRBJ2-1
CDR3: CASSPWNEQFF

V: TRBV7-8
J: TRBJ2-5
CDR3: CASSLARLETQYF

V: TRBV11-1
J: TRBJ2-6
CDR3: CASSLAFVSGANVLTF

V: TRBV29-1
J: TRBJ2-1
CDR3: CSAVGYNEQFF

V: TRBV13
J: TRBJ1-3
CDR3: CASTHPGSGSGNTIYF

V: TRBV7-3
J: TRBJ2-2
CDR3: CASSYQGALNTGELFF

V: TRBV10-3
J: TRBJ2-4
CDR3: CASSTPGAKNIQYF

V: TRBV11-2
J: TRBJ1-1
CDR3: CASSFLQGNTEAFF

V: TRBV5-8
J: TRBJ1-1
CDR3: CASSLGTERMNTEAFF

V: TRBV5-1
J: TRBJ1-1
CDR3: CASSLAIDTEAFF

V: TRBV5-5
J: TRBJ1-5
CDR3: CASSRLSSNQPQHF

V: TRBV10-3
J: TRBJ2-1
CDR3: CAIGSGDMRSEQFF

V: TRBV29-1
J: TRBJ2-4
CDR3: CSVEEEGAKNIQYF

V: TRBV7-2
J: TRBJ2-1
CDR3: CASSPSLRGLSYNEQFF

V: TRBV24-1
J: TRBJ2-3
CDR3: CATSDWGTRSGDTQYF

V: TRBV5-4
J: TRBJ1-6
CDR3: CASSLVKRLDSPLHF

V: TRBV9
J: TRBJ1-1
CDR3: CASSVEQTNTEAFF

V: TRBV29-1
J: TRBJ2-7
CDR3: CSVEDYGDRGIHEQYF

V: TRBV20-1
J: TRBJ1-2
CDR3: CSADRTANGYTF

V: TRBV3-1
J: TRBJ1-6
CDR3: CASSKRDGDNSPLHF

V: TRBV4-1
J: TRBJ1-1
CDR3: CASSQDATGGRMNTEAFF

V: TRBV14
J: TRBJ1-5
CDR3: CASSQGLKGEKFGTPHRGPQHF

V: TRBV20-1
J: TRBJ1-1
CDR3: CSARDGIARGVAFF

V: TRBV2
J: TRBJ2-7
CDR3: CARRGLAGGPKDEQYF

V: TRBV7-3
J: TRBJ1-1
CDR3: CASSLTGDDTEAFF

V: TRBV20-1
J: TRBJ2-7
CDR3: CSADNLLAGEGEQYF

V: TRBV15
J: TRBJ1-2
CDR3: CATKGTGGPYGYTF

V: TRBV7-8
J: TRBJ2-5
CDR3: CASSVHRDTQETQYF

V: TRBV2
J: TRBJ2-7
CDR3: CASSLTLAPLFF

V: TRBV2
J: TRBJ2-1
CDR3: CASTVSTTGMIENEQFF

V: TRBV5-4
J: TRBJ1-2
CDR3: CASSAFDPGVLYGYTF

V: TRBV15
J: TRBJ2-3
CDR3: CATSPKDRESDTQYF

V: TRBV2
J: TRBJ1-1
CDR3: CASSGYKIALNTEAFF

V: TRBV6-5
J: TRBJ1-3
CDR3: CASSYSGAAGNTIYF

V: TRBV15
J: TRBJ1-2
CDR3: CATSSPGVGYTF

V: TRBV5-6
J: TRBJ1-4
CDR3: CASKGTGAEKLFF

V: TRBV7-6
J: TRBJ1-2
CDR3: CASSPGFQNYGYTF

V: TRBV5-6
J: TRBJ1-1
CDR3: CASSWDRDRVTEAFF

V: TRBV28
J: TRBJ1-5
CDR3: CASRGGGQGSNQPQHF

V: TRBV7-2
J: TRBJ1-5
CDR3: CASSLVLGLGNQPQHF

V: TRBV5-6
J: TRBJ2-7
CDR3: CASSLWDRVSYEQYF

V: TRBV5-6
J: TRBJ2-6
CDR3: CANSPGPLSGANVLTF

V: TRBV6-1
J: TRBJ2-5
CDR3: CASSARDGGSETQYF

V: TRBV20-1
J: TRBJ2-5
CDR3: CSASSYWGPQETQYF